This is a list of T cell receptor beta chains from one sample in a study of T cells in localized non-small cell lung cancer. The assay was immunoSEQ multiplex PCR, and TCRdb's table has in-frame clones only and misses some. The sample records 2,500 or so clones, more than 20% being singletons. Specimen: lung tumor tissue, collected before any cancer treatment. These receptors all come from a female donor of 60 years or more with stage I lung adenocarcinoma. Each CDR3 is given with its conserved first and last residue. The order of the fields is J gene, clone size, V gene, D gene, CDR3 DNA, CDR3 protein. The D gene is left open where the match is weak. Clone sizes are given selectively: once, few, many, or a class where the clone is expanded.

>TRBJ1-3|.|TRBV9|.
TGTGCCAGCAGTCGTGGGCCTAACTCTGGAAACACCATATATTTT
CASSRGPNSGNTIYF
>TRBJ1-5|.|TRBV5-1|.
TGCGCCAGCAGCTTGGAAGGGGGGCGACAGCCCCAGCATTTT
CASSLEGGRQPQHF
>TRBJ1-1|few|TRBV30|TRBD1
TGTGCCTGGATCGAGGGGGCATCCATGAACACTGAAGCTTTCTTT
CAWIEGASMNTEAFF
>TRBJ2-2|.|TRBV5-1|.
TGCGCCAGCAGCGACCGGACCTTCACCGGGGAGCTGTTTTTT
CASSDRTFTGELFF
>TRBJ2-7|few|TRBV9|TRBD1
TGTGCCAGCAGCGTAGCTGGGGACAGGGCACCCTACGAGCAGTACTTC
CASSVAGDRAPYEQYF
>TRBJ1-3|.|TRBV7-5|.
TGTGCCAGCAGCTTGTTCGCTTCTGTTCGGAGCTCTGGAAACACCATATATTTT
CASSLFASVRSSGNTIYF
>TRBJ2-1|.|TRBV29-1|.
TGCAGCGCGAGGGAGCGGTCAGTATACAATGAGCAGTTCTTC
CSARERSVYNEQFF
>TRBJ1-1|.|TRBV5-1|.
TGCGCCAGCAGCTTAATGTGGCCCCTCGGGAACACTGAAGCTTTCTTT
CASSLMWPLGNTEAFF
>TRBJ1-1|.|TRBV14|.
TGTGCCAGCAGCCCAGCCGGGACCAGGATAACTGAAGCTTTCTTT
CASSPAGTRITEAFF
>TRBJ1-1|.|TRBV19|TRBD1
TGTGCCAGTAGTGTCTCCACAGGGGTTGCCACTGAAGCTTTCTTT
CASSVSTGVATEAFF
>TRBJ2-7|.|TRBV12-5|.
TGTGCTAGTGGTTTGGGGGGAATCTCCTACGAGCAGTACTTC
CASGLGGISYEQYF
>TRBJ2-5|few|TRBV9|.
TGTGCCAGCCTTCTCGGGACGGGAGAGACCCAGTACTTC
CASLLGTGETQYF
>TRBJ2-6|.|TRBV11-3|.
TGTGCCAGCAGTCTCCTTATGGGATCTGGGGCCAACGTCCTGACTTTC
CASSLLMGSGANVLTF
>TRBJ2-2|.|TRBV19|TRBD1
TGTGCCAGTAGTTACACAGGGGGCACCGGGGAGCTGTTTTTT
CASSYTGGTGELFF
>TRBJ2-5|medium-sized|TRBV11-3|TRBD2
TGTGCCAGCAGCTTGCTAGCGGGAGGTTGGCAAGAGACCCAGTACTTC
CASSLLAGGWQETQYF
>TRBJ2-2|.|TRBV11-3|TRBD1
TGTGCCAGCAGCGTCCGGGACAGGGGAGCGAACACCGGGGAGCTGTTTTTT
CASSVRDRGANTGELFF
>TRBJ1-1|few|TRBV11-1|.
TGTGCCAGCAGCGATCAGGGTGGCTACACTGAAGCTTTCTTT
CASSDQGGYTEAFF
>TRBJ2-1|few|TRBV15|.
TGTGCCACCAGCAGAGCCCGTACAGGGATATCCTACAATGAGCAGTTCTTC
CATSRARTGISYNEQFF
>TRBJ1-6|few|TRBV9|.
TGTGCCAGCAGCGTAAGGAGGGAAGATTCACCCCTCCACTTT
CASSVRREDSPLHF
>TRBJ2-7|.|TRBV19|.
TGTGCCAGTAGTATTGGTGCGTCCGAGCAGTACTTC
CASSIGASEQYF
>TRBJ2-5|.|TRBV6-8|.
TGTGCCAGCAGTGGGGACGCCTGGCAGACCCGGTTTAAAGAGACCCAGTACTTC
CASSGDAWQTRFKETQYF
>TRBJ1-2|medium-sized|TRBV6-8|TRBD1
TGTGCCAGCAGTGGACGGACAGGGCGGTCAGGTGGCTACACCTTC
CASSGRTGRSGGYTF
>TRBJ1-3|few|TRBV6-8|.
TGTGCCAGCAGTTACTCCGTCGACACCATATATTTT
CASSYSVDTIYF
>TRBJ2-1|.|TRBV29-1|TRBD1
TGCAGCGTTGATTGGGACAGGGGCCTATTGGGGGAGCAGTTCTTC
CSVDWDRGLLGEQFF
>TRBJ2-1|.|TRBV15|.
TGTGCCACCAGCAGAGATATGGGGGTAGGTAGGAATGAGCAGTTCTTC
CATSRDMGVGRNEQFF
>TRBJ1-3|.|TRBV14|TRBD1
TGTGCCAGCAGCCCTTATTTAACAGGGGGTGAAGGACACATATATTTT
CASSPYLTGGEGHIYF
>TRBJ2-1|.|TRBV18|.
TGTGCCAGCTCACCACTGAGGGGGAATGAGCAGTTCTTC
CASSPLRGNEQFF
>TRBJ1-4|large|TRBV29-1|.
TGCAGCGTCCTTTCGGGGTCAACCCAAGCTCATTTT
CSVLSGSTQAHF
>TRBJ2-6|medium-sized|TRBV10-3|.
TGTGCCATCAGTGAGTCAGGATTCTCTGGGGCCAACGTCCTGACTTTC
CAISESGFSGANVLTF
>TRBJ2-7|.|TRBV2|TRBD1
TGTGCCAGCAGCCGGGACAGGGGTTCCTACGAGCAGTACTTC
CASSRDRGSYEQYF
>TRBJ1-4|.|TRBV28|.
TGTGCCAGCAGTATCAGGGGAGCTAATGAAAAACTGTTTTTT
CASSIRGANEKLFF
>TRBJ2-7|few|TRBV9|.
TGTGCCAGCAGCGTAGCTTTGGGGACCTCCTACGAGCAGTACTTC
CASSVALGTSYEQYF
>TRBJ1-4|few|TRBV10-3|.
TGTGCCATCAGTGAGTCCCGGCGGGAAGGAGAAAAACTGTTTTTT
CAISESRREGEKLFF
>TRBJ2-1|few|TRBV11-3|TRBD2
TGTGCCAGCAGCTTGGTCTTAGCGGGAGGGCCCTACAATGAGCAGTTCTTC
CASSLVLAGGPYNEQFF
>TRBJ1-4|.|TRBV4-1|.
TGCGCCAGCAGCCGTGGGAGCTTAGATGAAGAACTGTTTTTT
CASSRGSLDEELFF
>TRBJ2-7|few|TRBV4-2|TRBD2
TGTGCCAGCAGCCAAGAATGGGAGCTAGCGGGATTTCTACCAATAGGGACCTACGAGCAGTACTTC
CASSQEWELAGFLPIGTYEQYF
>TRBJ2-2|.|TRBV11-3|.
TGTGCCAGCAGCGGGCAAACAGGGAGTGGGACCGGGGAGCTGTTTTTT
CASSGQTGSGTGELFF
>TRBJ1-2|.|TRBV19|.
TGTGCCAGTAGTATTATGGACCCTATTTATGGCTACACCTTC
CASSIMDPIYGYTF
>TRBJ1-2|few|TRBV30|.
TGTGCCTGGAGAGAAGCCGGGACACCTCACTATGGCTACACCTTC
CAWREAGTPHYGYTF
>TRBJ2-1|medium-sized|TRBV9|TRBD2
TGTGCCAGCAGCGTAGACGGGACTAGCGGCATTGAGCAGTTCTTC
CASSVDGTSGIEQFF
>TRBJ1-3|.|TRBV9|.
TGTGCCAGCAGCTTCCCGGGGGCTGGAAACACCATATATTTT
CASSFPGAGNTIYF
>TRBJ2-7|few|TRBV19|TRBD2
TGTGCCAGTAAAACTAGCGCCGTATCCTACGAGCAGTACTTC
CASKTSAVSYEQYF
>TRBJ2-1|once|TRBV11-3|TRBD1
TGTGCCAGCAGCCCGGGACAGAGCAATTACAATGAGCAGTTCTTC
CASSPGQSNYNEQFF
>TRBJ2-3|few|TRBV14|TRBD2
TGTGCCAGCAGGGGGAGGGATCCGACAGATACGCAGTATTTT
CASRGRDPTDTQYF
>TRBJ2-5|medium-sized|TRBV1|.
TGCGCCAGCAGCCGTGCGGGGACTAGTCGGGAGACCCAGTACTTC
CASSRAGTSRETQYF
>TRBJ1-1|.|TRBV25-1|TRBD1
TGTGCCAGCAGCGAATACGGGACAGGGAAAGGGGAGAACACTGAAGCTTTCTTT
CASSEYGTGKGENTEAFF
>TRBJ1-5|few|TRBV7-8|.
TGTGCCAGCAGCCTTAGGAGCAATCAGCCCCAGCATTTT
CASSLRSNQPQHF
>TRBJ1-1|few|TRBV14|.
TGTGCCAGCAGCCTTCAAGGGGGAGTGGTCGGGACTGAAGCTTTCTTT
CASSLQGGVVGTEAFF
>TRBJ1-2|.|TRBV14|.
TGTGCCAGCAGCTTAGGACAGCTCTATGGCTACACCTTC
CASSLGQLYGYTF
>TRBJ1-5|medium-sized|TRBV11-3|TRBD1
TGTGCCAGCAGCCGACCCCAGGGGGGGGGCGCCTATAGCAATCAGCCCCAGCATTTT
CASSRPQGGGAYSNQPQHF
>TRBJ2-1|.|TRBV29-1|.
TGCAGCGTTGAAGTGGTAGACTCCTACAATGAGCAGTTCTTC
CSVEVVDSYNEQFF
>TRBJ1-6|once|TRBV30|.
TGTGCCTGGAGTGTCCCCGCAGGCATGCTCCACTTT
CAWSVPAGMLHF
>TRBJ2-5|.|TRBV10-3|.
TGTGCCATCAGTGCCTCACTAGAGACCCAGTACTTC
CAISASLETQYF
>TRBJ2-5|.|TRBV11-3|.
TGTGCCAGCAGCTTAGATCGGGGGAAAGAGACCCAGTACTTC
CASSLDRGKETQYF
>TRBJ2-7|.|TRBV10-2|.
TGCGCCAGCAGTGGGATGGACAGTACGAACTCCTACGAGCAGTACTTC
CASSGMDSTNSYEQYF
>TRBJ2-7|medium-sized|TRBV6-8|.
TGTGCCAGCAGACAGGGTCCCTACGAGCAGTACTTC
CASRQGPYEQYF
>TRBJ1-1|medium-sized|TRBV11-3|TRBD1
TGTGCCAGCAGCGCGACAGGGGGCAGGGATGAAGCTTTCTTT
CASSATGGRDEAFF